The 2 T cell receptor beta chains presented below share a single source sample, sequenced in a study of glioma-infiltrating T cells after dendritic cell vaccination listed by TCRdb under 2016. Libraries were made using the immunoSEQ multiplex PCR assay. Held by TCRdb, this immuneACCESS table contains in-frame sequences only and omits some clones. Under half of the omission traces to an unresolved V gene where checked; the cause of the rest is unknown. The sample table shows some 70,000 clones, and more than 75% are seen once. The ten most abundant clones make up 9.2% of the sample. Sample: blood, taken before dendritic cell vaccination. The receptors come from a human donor with glioblastoma.

The chain carries TRBV10-3 and TRBJ1-2; D might be TRBD1 (5 bases). The CDR3 has 14 amino acids. Trimming pared 7 bases from V and 4 bases from J, leaving 16 bases between. Germline V gives CDR1 ENHRY, CDR2 SYGVKD. CDR3 protein: CAIMESQGPYGYTF. The CDR3, as DNA: TGTGCCATCATGGAATCGCAGGGCCCCTATGGCTACACCTTC.

The rearrangement uses TRBV5-1 and TRBJ2-2; possible D gene TRBD2, 6 bases. The CDR3 has 16 amino acids. Trimming removed 0 bases at V and 8 bases at J, with 17 bases between. Germline V gives CDR1 SGHRS, CDR2 YFSETQ. This chain's CDR3 is CASSLGGTPATGELFF. CDR3 nucleotide sequence: TGCGCCAGCAGCTTGGGGGGGACTCCGGCCACGGGGGAGCTGTTTTTT.